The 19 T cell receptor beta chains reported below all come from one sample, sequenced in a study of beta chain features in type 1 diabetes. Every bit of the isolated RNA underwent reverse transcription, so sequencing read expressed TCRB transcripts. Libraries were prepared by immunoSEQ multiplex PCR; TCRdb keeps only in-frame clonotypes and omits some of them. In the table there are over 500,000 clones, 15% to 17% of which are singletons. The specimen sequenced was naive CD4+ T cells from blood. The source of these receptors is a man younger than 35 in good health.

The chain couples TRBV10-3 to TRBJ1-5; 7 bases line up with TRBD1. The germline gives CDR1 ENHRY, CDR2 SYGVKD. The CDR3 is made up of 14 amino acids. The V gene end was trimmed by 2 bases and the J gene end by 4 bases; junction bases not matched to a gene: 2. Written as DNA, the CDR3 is TGTGCCATCAGTGAGGGGACAGTTAATCAGCCCCAGCATTTT. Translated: CAISEGTVNQPQHF.

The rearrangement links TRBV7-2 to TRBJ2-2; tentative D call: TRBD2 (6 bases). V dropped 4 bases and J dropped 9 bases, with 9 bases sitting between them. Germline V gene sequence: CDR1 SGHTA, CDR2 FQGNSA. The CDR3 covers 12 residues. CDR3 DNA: TGTGCCAGCAGCTCCGGGGGAAGGGAGCTGTTTTTT. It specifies CASSSGGRELFF.

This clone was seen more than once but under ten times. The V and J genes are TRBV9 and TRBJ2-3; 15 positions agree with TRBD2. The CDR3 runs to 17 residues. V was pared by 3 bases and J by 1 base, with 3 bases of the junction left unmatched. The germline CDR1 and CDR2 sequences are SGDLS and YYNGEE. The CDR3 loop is CASSARTSGGGTDTQYF. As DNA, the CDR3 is TGTGCCAGCAGCGCTCGGACTAGCGGGGGGGGCACAGATACGCAGTATTTT.

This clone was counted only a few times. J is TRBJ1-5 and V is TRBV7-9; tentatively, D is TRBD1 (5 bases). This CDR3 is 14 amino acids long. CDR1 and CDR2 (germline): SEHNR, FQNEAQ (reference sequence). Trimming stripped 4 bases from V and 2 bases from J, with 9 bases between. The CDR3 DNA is TGTGCCAGCAGCTCTGTGGGGGGCAATCAGCCCCAGCATTTT. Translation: CASSSVGGNQPQHF.

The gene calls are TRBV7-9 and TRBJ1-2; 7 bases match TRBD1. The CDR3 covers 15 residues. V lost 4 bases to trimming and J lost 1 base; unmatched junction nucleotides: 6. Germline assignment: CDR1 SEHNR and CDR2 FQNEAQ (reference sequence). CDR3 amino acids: CASSSQGGFNYGYTF. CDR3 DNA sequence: TGTGCCAGCAGCTCCCAGGGGGGTTTTAACTATGGCTACACCTTC. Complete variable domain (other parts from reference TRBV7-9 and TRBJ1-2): DTGVSQNPRHKITKRGQNVTFRCDPISEHNRLYWYRQTLGQGPEFLTYFQNEAQLEKSRLLSDRFSAERPKGSFSTLEIQRTEQGDSAMYLCASSSQGGFNYGYTFGSGTRLTVV.

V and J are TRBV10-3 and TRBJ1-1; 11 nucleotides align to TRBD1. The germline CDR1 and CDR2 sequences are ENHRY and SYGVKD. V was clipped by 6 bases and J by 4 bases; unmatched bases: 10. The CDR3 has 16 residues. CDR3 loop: CAISLGQGGRSTEAFF. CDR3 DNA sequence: TGTGCCATCAGCCTGGGACAGGGGGGGCGTAGCACTGAAGCTTTCTTT.

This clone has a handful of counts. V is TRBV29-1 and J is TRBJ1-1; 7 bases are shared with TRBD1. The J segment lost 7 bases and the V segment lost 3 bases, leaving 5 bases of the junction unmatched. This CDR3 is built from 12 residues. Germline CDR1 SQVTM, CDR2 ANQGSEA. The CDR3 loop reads CSVDRGGVEAFF. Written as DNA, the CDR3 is TGCAGCGTTGACAGGGGGGGCGTTGAAGCTTTCTTT.

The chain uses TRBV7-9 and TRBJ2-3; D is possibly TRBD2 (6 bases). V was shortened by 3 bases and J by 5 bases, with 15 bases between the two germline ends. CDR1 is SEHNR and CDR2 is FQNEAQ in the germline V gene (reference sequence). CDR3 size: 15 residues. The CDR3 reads CASSFSRGAGDTQYF. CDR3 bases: TGTGCCAGCAGCTTCTCTCGCGGAGCGGGAGATACGCAGTATTTT.

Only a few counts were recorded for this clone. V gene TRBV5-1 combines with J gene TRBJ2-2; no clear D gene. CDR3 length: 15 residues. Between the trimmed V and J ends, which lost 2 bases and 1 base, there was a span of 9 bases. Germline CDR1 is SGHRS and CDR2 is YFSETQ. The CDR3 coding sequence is TGCGCCAGCAGCTTTCGGGCAGAGAACACCGGGGAGCTGTTTTTT. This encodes CASSFRAENTGELFF.

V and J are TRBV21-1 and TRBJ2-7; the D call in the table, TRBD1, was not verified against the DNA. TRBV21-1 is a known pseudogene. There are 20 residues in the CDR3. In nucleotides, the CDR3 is TGTGCCAGCAGCAGCAGAGTGGACAGTTCCTCAAACCCAGGATCCTACGAGCAGTACTTC. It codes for CASSSRVDSSSNPGSYEQYF.

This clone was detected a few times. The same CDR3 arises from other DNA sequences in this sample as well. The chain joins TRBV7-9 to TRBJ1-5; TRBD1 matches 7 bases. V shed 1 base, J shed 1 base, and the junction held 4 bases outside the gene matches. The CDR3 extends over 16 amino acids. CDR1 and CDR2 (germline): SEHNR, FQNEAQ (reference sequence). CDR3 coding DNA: TGTGCCAGCAGCTTAGGACAGGGCGGAAGCAATCAGCCCCAGCATTTT. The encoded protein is CASSLGQGGSNQPQHF. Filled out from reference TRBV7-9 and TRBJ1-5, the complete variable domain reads DTGVSQNPRHKITKRGQNVTFRCDPISEHNRLYWYRQTLGQGPEFLTYFQNEAQLEKSRLLSDRFSAERPKGSFSTLEIQRTEQGDSAMYLCASSLGQGGSNQPQHFGDGTRLSIL.

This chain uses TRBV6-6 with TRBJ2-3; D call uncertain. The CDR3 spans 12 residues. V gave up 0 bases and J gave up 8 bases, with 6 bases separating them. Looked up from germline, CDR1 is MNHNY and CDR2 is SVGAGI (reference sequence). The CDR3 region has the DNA TGTGCCAGCAGTTACTCGATGGGTACGCAGTATTTT. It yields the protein CASSYSMGTQYF.

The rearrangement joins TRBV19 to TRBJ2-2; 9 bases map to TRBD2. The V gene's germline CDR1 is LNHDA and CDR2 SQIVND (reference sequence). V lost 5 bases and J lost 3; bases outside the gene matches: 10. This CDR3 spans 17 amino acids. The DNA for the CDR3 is TGTGCCAGTAGTCCCGCACTTAGCGGGAGAGACACCGGGGAGCTGTTTTTT. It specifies CASSPALSGRDTGELFF.

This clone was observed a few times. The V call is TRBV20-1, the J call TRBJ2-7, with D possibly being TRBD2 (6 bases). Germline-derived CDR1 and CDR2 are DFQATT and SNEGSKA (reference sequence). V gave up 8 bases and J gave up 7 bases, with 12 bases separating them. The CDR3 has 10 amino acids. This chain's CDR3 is CSTTRGEQYF. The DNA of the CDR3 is TGCAGTACAACCCGGGGGGAGCAGTACTTC.

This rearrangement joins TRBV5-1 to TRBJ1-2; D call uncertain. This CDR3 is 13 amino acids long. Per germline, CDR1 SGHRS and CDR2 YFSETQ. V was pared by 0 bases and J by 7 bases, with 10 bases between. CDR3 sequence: CASSLEAGFGYTF. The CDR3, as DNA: TGCGCCAGCAGCTTGGAAGCGGGGTTTGGCTACACCTTC.

The CDR3 DNA reads TGTGCCAGCAGCGCTATGACTAGCGGGAGCAACACAGATACGCAGTATTTT. Translating it yields CASSAMTSGSNTDTQYF. This rearrangement joins TRBV13 to TRBJ2-3; 12 bases are a match to TRBD2. CDR3 length equals 17 residues. The germline gives CDR1 PRHDT, CDR2 FYEKMQ (reference sequence). J gave up 2 bases and V 5 bases, and 8 bases lay outside the gene matches.

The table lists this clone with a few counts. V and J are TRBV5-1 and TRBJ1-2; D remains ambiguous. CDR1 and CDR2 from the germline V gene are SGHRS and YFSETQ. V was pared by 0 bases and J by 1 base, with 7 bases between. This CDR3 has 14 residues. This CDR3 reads CASSLGGNNYGYTF. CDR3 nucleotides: TGCGCCAGCAGCTTGGGGGGTAATAACTATGGCTACACCTTC.

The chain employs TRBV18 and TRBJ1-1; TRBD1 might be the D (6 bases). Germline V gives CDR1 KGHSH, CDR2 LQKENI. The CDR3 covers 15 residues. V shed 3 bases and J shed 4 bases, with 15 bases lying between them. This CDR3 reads CASSPRQEGGTEAFF. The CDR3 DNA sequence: TGTGCCAGCTCACCGAGACAGGAGGGTGGCACTGAAGCTTTCTTT.

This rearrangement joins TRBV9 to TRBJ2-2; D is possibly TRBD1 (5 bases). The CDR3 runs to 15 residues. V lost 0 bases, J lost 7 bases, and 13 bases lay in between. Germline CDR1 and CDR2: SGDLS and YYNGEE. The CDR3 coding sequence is TGTGCCAGCAGCGTAGTGGGGCTCACAAGCGGGGAGCTGTTTTTT. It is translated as CASSVVGLTSGELFF.